This T cell receptor beta chain was observed in a study of PD-1 blockade in classical Hodgkin lymphoma. Every patient relapsed after autologous stem cell transplantation, and brentuximab vedotin exposure varied. Measured with immunoSEQ multiplex PCR; TCRdb has only the in-frame clones, and not every one. Among around 19,000 clones listed, about nine tenths were seen once. Germline lookup yields CDR1 SNHLY and CDR2 FYNNEI. The CDR3 contains 12 residues. V was shortened by 5 bases and J by 8 bases, with 12 bases between the two germline ends. This receptor was taken from a human donor with classical Hodgkin lymphoma. Specimen: peripheral blood mononuclear cells (PBMCs), collected before the second cycle of nivolumab. The gene calls are TRBV2 and TRBJ2-5, with D unresolved. The DNA for the CDR3 is TGTGCCAGCAGTTCGACGGAACGAACCCAGTACTTC. Its translation is CASSSTERTQYF.